The clone carrying this T cell receptor beta chain was detected once. Antigen: not known. This sample was included in a study of memory CD4+ T cells and cytomegalovirus serostatus. The wider study: This sample comes from healthy Belgian adults, several CMV seropositive, some 22 seronegative.

Per the authors' pipeline: Out-of-frame sequences were removed, leaving 2 million to 2.5 million distinct TCRbeta sequences. Repertoires were generated with immunoSEQ multiplex PCR, while TCRdb's copy carries only in-frame clones and drops some. The V and J calls and clone size are taken from that table; D and trimming were inferred from the DNA. This sample has about 46,000 clones, with around 77% found just once. The sort gate was single viable CD3+CD4+CD8-CD45RO+ cells for memory CD4+ T cells. CDR1 is MNHEY and CDR2 is SVGAGI in the germline V gene. The CDR3 is 12 residues long. V was clipped by 8 bases and J by 7 bases, with 14 bases between them. Study-level points and caveats: CD4+ memory repertoires contained about two fifths of the roughly 160 reported CMV TCRbeta sequences.

The TCR originated in an adult in good health and CMV-seronegative. Input material: memory CD4+ T cells from blood. The chain employs TRBV6-5 and TRBJ1-2; tentatively, D is TRBD1 (6 bases). In DNA, the CDR3 is TGTGCCAGCCTTGAGGGGGGAGTTGGCTACACCTTC. It yields the protein CASLEGGVGYTF.